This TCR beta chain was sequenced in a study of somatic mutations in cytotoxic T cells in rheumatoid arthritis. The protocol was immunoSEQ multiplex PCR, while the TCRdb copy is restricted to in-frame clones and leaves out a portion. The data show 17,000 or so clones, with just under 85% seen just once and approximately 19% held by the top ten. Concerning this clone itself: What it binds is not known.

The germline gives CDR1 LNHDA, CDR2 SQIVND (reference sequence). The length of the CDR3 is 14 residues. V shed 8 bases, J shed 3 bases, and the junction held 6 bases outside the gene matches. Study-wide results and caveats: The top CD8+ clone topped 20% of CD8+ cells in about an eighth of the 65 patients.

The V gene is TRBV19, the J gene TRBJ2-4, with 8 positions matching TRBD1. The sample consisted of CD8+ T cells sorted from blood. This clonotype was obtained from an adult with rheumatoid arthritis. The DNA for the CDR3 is TGTGCCAGTGGGGACAGGAGCTACAAAAACATTCAGTACTTC. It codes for CASGDRSYKNIQYF.